This TCR beta chain emerged from a study of quantifying T cell responses using KT2 cells. Study information: cDNA was made from DNase-treated RNA using alpha and beta constant primers.

KT2, a clone with a known TCR, was spiked into unfractionated PBMC. Each cDNA got a UMI-containing oligo ligated at its 3' end. An equimolar mix of RC1.1 and RC1.2 primed the beta chain across TRBC1 and TRBC2. TCRdb processed the UMI-ligation and nested PCR reads anew with MiXCR; each CDR3 protein has one entry. The sample yields about 53,000 distinct CDR3 sequences, 9% to 15% seen once. Trimming cost V 3 bases and J 3 bases, with 12 bases left between them. This CDR3 comprises 15 residues. Germline lookup yields CDR1 PRHDT and CDR2 FYEKMQ (reference sequence). This chain links TRBV13 with TRBJ1-5, with D uncertain. The receptor was isolated from a human donor. The sample consisted of PBMCs spiked with cells of the T cell clone KT2. The CDR3 region has the DNA TGTGCCAGCAGCTTTGGAAGGGCCCACAATCAGCCCCAGCATTTT. Amino acid sequence: CASSFGRAHNQPQHF.